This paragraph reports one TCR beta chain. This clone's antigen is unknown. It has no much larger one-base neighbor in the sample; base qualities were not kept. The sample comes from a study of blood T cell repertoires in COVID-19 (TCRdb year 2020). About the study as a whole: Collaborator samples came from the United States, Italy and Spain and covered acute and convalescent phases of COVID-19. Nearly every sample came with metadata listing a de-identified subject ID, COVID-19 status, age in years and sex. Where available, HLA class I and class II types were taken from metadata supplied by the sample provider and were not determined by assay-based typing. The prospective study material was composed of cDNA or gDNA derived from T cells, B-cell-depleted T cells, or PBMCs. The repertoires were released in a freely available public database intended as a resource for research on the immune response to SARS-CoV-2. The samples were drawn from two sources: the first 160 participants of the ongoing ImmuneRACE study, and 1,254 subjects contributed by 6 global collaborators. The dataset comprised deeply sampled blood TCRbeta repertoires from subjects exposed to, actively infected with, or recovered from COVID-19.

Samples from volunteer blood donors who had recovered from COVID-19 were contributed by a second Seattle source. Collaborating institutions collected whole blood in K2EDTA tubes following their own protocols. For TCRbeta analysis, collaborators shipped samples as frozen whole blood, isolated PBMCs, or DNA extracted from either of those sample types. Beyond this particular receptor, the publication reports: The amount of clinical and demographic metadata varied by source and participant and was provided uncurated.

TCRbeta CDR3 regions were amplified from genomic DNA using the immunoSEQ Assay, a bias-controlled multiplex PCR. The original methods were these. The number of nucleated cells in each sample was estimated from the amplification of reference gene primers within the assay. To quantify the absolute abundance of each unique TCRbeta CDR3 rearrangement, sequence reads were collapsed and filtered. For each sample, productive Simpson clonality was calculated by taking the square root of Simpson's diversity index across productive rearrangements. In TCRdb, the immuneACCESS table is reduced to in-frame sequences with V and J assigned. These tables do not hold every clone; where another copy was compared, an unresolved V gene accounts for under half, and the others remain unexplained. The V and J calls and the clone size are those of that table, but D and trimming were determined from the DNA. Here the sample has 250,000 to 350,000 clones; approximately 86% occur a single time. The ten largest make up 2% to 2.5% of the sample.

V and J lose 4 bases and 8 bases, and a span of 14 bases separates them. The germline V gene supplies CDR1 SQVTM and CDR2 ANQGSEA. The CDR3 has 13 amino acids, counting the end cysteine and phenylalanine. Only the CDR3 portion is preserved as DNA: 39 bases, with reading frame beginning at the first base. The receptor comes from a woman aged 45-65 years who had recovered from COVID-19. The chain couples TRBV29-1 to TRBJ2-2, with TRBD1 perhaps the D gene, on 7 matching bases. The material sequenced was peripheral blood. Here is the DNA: TGCAGCGTTGTGTGGAGGGGGCAAGGGGAGCTGTTTTTT. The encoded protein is CSVVWRGQGELFF.